A selection of T cell receptor beta chains follows, all from one sample in a study of T cell responses to AZD1222 COVID-19 vaccine. Sequencing used immunoSEQ multiplex PCR; TCRdb keeps in-frame clones, though not all of them. The data show about 170,000 clones, with 80% to 95% seen just once and around 1.6% held by the top ten. Material: peripheral blood, obtained on day 0 of AZD1222 vaccination. The receptors come from an adult in good health. CDR3s include the opening cysteine and the closing phenylalanine or tryptophan. The D gene is left open where the match is weak. A clone size is listed for some rows: how often the clone was seen (once, few, many), or a class if it is expanded.

j_call | v_call | clone_size | d_call | cdr3_nt | cdr3_aa
TRBJ1-1 | TRBV30 | few | . | TGTGCCTGGAATGAAGCCCGGGGGACTGAAGCTTTCTTT | CAWNEARGTEAFF
TRBJ1-5 | TRBV10-3 | once | . | TGTGCCATCAGTGAGTCTGGCCAGTGGGAACTTACTAGCAATCAGCCCCAGCATTTT | CAISESGQWELTSNQPQHF
TRBJ1-2 | TRBV18 | . | . | TGTGCCAGCTCACCTGATACCGGGAAGATGGGCGGCTACACCTTC | CASSPDTGKMGGYTF
TRBJ2-7 | TRBV4-1 | . | TRBD1 | TGCGCCAGCAGCCCAAGACCGGGGACAGAAAACCACGAGCAGTACTTC | CASSPRPGTENHEQYF
TRBJ2-7 | TRBV2 | . | . | TGTGCCAGCAGGGGCCTCTACGAGCAGTACTTC | CASRGLYEQYF
TRBJ2-3 | TRBV2 | . | TRBD1 | TGTGCCAGCAGTTGGACAGGGTCCACAGATACGCAGTATTTT | CASSWTGSTDTQYF
TRBJ1-1 | TRBV18 | . | TRBD1 | TGTGCCAGCTCACCGCAGACAGGGGCGAGGACGAACACTGAAGCTTTCTTT | CASSPQTGARTNTEAFF
TRBJ1-3 | TRBV7-2 | few | . | TGTGCCAGTTCAAGGGAGAGTGGAAACACCATATATTTT | CASSRESGNTIYF
TRBJ1-1 | TRBV3-1/TRBV3-2 | . | TRBD1 | TGTGCCAGCAGCCTAGACAGGGGGCCCGAAGCTTTCTTT | CASSLDRGPEAFF
TRBJ1-6 | TRBV30 | . | . | TGTGCCTGGAGGAGGACCCCTTGGGATTCACCCCTCCACTTT | CAWRRTPWDSPLHF
TRBJ1-6 | TRBV30 | . | TRBD1 | TGTGCCTGGAGAATTACAGGGGGCTTTTGGTCACCCCTCCACTTT | CAWRITGGFWSPLHF
TRBJ1-6 | TRBV5-8 | . | . | TGTGCCAGCCGCCTCCTACAGGGTTGGGGTTCACCCCTCCACTTT | CASRLLQGWGSPLHF
TRBJ1-1 | TRBV27 | . | . | TGTGCCAGCAGTTTCGACAACCGGGCTAACACTGAAGCTTTCTTT | CASSFDNRANTEAFF
TRBJ1-4 | TRBV9 | . | . | TGTGCCAGCAGCGTTGACAGTGCAACTAATGAAAAACTGTTTTTT | CASSVDSATNEKLFF
TRBJ1-2 | TRBV6-1 | . | . | TGTGCCAGCAGTGAAGTGTTGGGCAGCTCTTATGGCTACACCTTC | CASSEVLGSSYGYTF
TRBJ2-7 | TRBV10-2 | . | . | TGCGCCTCCTGGAGGGGGTCGGGCGAGCAGTACTTC | CASWRGSGEQYF
TRBJ1-6 | TRBV3-1/TRBV3-2 | . | TRBD1 | TGTGCCAGCAGCCAAGCAGGGGGCTCCTATAATTCACCCCTCCACTTT | CASSQAGGSYNSPLHF
TRBJ2-2 | TRBV5-1 | . | . | TGCGCCAGCAGCTTGGTACAGTCGAACACCGGGGAGCTGTTTTTT | CASSLVQSNTGELFF
TRBJ1-1 | TRBV12-3/TRBV12-4 | . | . | TGTGCCAGCAGCAGGGGGAACACTGAAGCTTTCTTT | CASSRGNTEAFF
TRBJ1-5 | TRBV19 | once | . | TGTGCCAGTAGTATCGGGTACCAAAATCAGCCCCAGCATTTT | CASSIGYQNQPQHF
TRBJ1-2 | TRBV5-6 | . | . | TGTGCCAGCAGTTTCGGGGTTTTGAGTGGCTACACCTTC | CASSFGVLSGYTF
TRBJ2-2 | TRBV7-8 | . | . | TGTGCCAGCAGCTCAGAGATAAACTTGAACACCGGGGAGCTGTTTTTT | CASSSEINLNTGELFF
TRBJ1-3 | TRBV14 | once | . | TGTGCCAGCAGCCATGGGGTCTTCGGAAACACCATATATTTT | CASSHGVFGNTIYF
TRBJ2-3 | TRBV4-2 | . | . | TGTGCCAGCAGCCAAGATGGCCGCCCCCAGGTAGTATCAGATACGCAGTATTTT | CASSQDGRPQVVSDTQYF
TRBJ2-7 | TRBV7-2 | . | . | TGTGCCAGCAGCCCCGGACAGATCCGCTACGAGCAGTACTTC | CASSPGQIRYEQYF
TRBJ1-2 | TRBV7-9 | . | TRBD1 | TGTGCCAGCAGCGACAGGGGTGGCTACACCTTC | CASSDRGGYTF
TRBJ2-1 | TRBV2 | . | TRBD2 | TGTGCCAGCAGTGTTGCGGGGGGGCCGGATGAGCAGTTCTTC | CASSVAGGPDEQFF
TRBJ1-2 | TRBV11-2 | . | . | TGTGCCAGCAGCTTAACCCAGGGTTGGGCTTATGGCTACACCTTC | CASSLTQGWAYGYTF
TRBJ2-7 | TRBV19 | . | TRBD2 | TGTGCCAGTAGTATAGGTAGCGGGGGAGGCTACGAGCAGTACTTC | CASSIGSGGGYEQYF
TRBJ2-7 | TRBV25-1 | . | . | TGTGCCAGCAGCACTCTCGGCAGGGGCTACGAGCAGTACTTC | CASSTLGRGYEQYF
TRBJ2-2 | TRBV2 | . | . | TGTGCCAGCCTGCCTGGAGGGGCTACCGGGGAGCTGTTTTTT | CASLPGGATGELFF
TRBJ2-7 | TRBV6-5 | . | . | TGTGCCAGCAGTTACTCGGGGGAACTAGCCCCTCGCGAGCAGTACTTC | CASSYSGELAPREQYF
TRBJ2-7 | TRBV4-1 | . | . | TGCGCCAGCAGCCAAGAACCCACGAACTACGAGCAGTACTTC | CASSQEPTNYEQYF
TRBJ1-3 | TRBV6-2/TRBV6-3 | . | . | TGTGCCAGCAGTTACCGGCACCGAAACACCATATATTTT | CASSYRHRNTIYF
TRBJ2-7 | TRBV19 | . | TRBD1 | TGTGCCAGTAGTATAGGACAGGGGGCCGTCTACGAGCAGTACTTC | CASSIGQGAVYEQYF
TRBJ1-6 | TRBV9 | . | . | TGTGCCAGCAGCGTGGGAAAGGACTCACCCCTCCACTTT | CASSVGKDSPLHF
TRBJ2-5 | TRBV12-5 | . | . | TGTGCTAGTGGTTCGAACTGGGGCGCCGAGACCCAGTACTTC | CASGSNWGAETQYF
TRBJ1-6 | TRBV6-5 | . | TRBD1 | TGTGCCAGCAATTTTGACAGGGTGAATTCACCCCTCCACTTT | CASNFDRVNSPLHF
TRBJ1-6 | TRBV6-5 | . | . | TGTGCCACCCATGTAACCGGGAATTCACCCCTCCACTTT | CATHVTGNSPLHF
TRBJ2-2 | TRBV27 | . | . | TGTGCCAGCAGACCGACGGCCCTGCTTCAAGTCGGGGAGCTGTTTTTT | CASRPTALLQVGELFF
TRBJ1-1 | TRBV11-2 | . | . | TGTGCCAGCAGCTCAGAATACTACACTGAAGCTTTCTTT | CASSSEYYTEAFF
TRBJ2-2 | TRBV24-1 | . | TRBD1 | TGTGCCACCAGTGGGTCAGACAGGGGCCCGAACACCGGGGAGCTGTTTTTT | CATSGSDRGPNTGELFF
TRBJ1-1 | TRBV6-5 | once | . | TGTGCCAGCAGTTACTCAAAGGGGGAAGCTTTCTTT | CASSYSKGEAFF
TRBJ1-4 | TRBV6-5 | . | . | TGTGCCAGCGGATCCGGCTATAAACTGTTTTTT | CASGSGYKLFF
TRBJ2-1 | TRBV5-4 | . | . | TGTGCCAGCAGCTCACAGGTTTCCTCCTACAATGAGCAGTTCTTC | CASSSQVSSYNEQFF
TRBJ2-1 | TRBV4-1 | . | . | TGCGCCAGCAGCCCGGGACGGACCTACAATGAGCAGTTCTTC | CASSPGRTYNEQFF
TRBJ2-7 | TRBV5-1 | once | . | TGCGCCAGCAGCCCAACTGGACACTACGAGCAGTACTTC | CASSPTGHYEQYF
TRBJ2-1 | TRBV18 | once | TRBD1 | TGTGCCAGCTCACCGGACTCCGGGACAGCAAAACTCTACAATGAGCAGTTCTTC | CASSPDSGTAKLYNEQFF